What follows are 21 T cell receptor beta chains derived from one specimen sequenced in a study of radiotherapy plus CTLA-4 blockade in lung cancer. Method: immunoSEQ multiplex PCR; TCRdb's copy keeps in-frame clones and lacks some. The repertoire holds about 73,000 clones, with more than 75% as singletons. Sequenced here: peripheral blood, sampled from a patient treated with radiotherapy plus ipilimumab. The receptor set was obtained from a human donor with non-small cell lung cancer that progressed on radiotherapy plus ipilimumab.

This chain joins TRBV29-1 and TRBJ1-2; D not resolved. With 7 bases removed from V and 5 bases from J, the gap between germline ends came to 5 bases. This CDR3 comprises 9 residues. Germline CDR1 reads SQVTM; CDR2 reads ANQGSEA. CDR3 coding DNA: TGCAGCGACGGTTATGGCTACACCTTC. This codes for CSDGYGYTF. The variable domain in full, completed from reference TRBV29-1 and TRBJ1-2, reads SAVISQKPSRDICQRGTSLTIQCQVDSQVTMMFWYRQQPGQSLTLIATANQGSEATYESGFVIDKFPISRPNLTFSTLTVSNMSPEDSSIYLCSDGYGYTFGSGTRLTVV.

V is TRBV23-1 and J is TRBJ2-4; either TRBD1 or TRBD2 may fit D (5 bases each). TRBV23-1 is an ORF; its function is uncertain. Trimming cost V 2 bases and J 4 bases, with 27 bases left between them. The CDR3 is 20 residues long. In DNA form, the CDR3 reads TGCGCCAGCAGTCAAATCACGGAATTCCGGGACGCTGAATGTAAAAACATTCAGTACTTC. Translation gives CASSQITEFRDAECKNIQYF.

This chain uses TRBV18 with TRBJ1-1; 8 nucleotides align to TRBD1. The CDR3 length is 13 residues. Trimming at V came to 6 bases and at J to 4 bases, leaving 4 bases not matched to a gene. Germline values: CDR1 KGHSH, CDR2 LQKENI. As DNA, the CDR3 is TGTGCCAGCTCTCGACAGGGGCGCACTGAAGCTTTCTTT. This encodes CASSRQGRTEAFF. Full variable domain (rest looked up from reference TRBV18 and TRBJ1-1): NAGVMQNPRHLVRRRGQEARLRCSPMKGHSHVYWYRQLPEEGLKFMVYLQKENIIDESGMPKERFSAEFPKEGPSILRIQQVVRGDSAAYFCASSRQGRTEAFFGQGTRLTVV.

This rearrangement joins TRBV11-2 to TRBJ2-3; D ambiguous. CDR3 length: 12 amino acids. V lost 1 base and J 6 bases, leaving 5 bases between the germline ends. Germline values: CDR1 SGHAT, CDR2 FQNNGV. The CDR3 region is CASSLGTDTQYF. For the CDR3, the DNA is TGTGCCAGCAGCTTAGGTACGGATACGCAGTATTTT.

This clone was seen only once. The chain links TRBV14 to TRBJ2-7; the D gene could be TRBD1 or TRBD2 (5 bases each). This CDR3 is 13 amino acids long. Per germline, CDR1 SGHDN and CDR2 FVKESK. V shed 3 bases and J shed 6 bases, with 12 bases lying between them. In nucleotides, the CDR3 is TGTGCCAGCAGCCAGGGAACAGGAGGCGAGCAGTACGTC. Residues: CASSQGTGGEQYV.

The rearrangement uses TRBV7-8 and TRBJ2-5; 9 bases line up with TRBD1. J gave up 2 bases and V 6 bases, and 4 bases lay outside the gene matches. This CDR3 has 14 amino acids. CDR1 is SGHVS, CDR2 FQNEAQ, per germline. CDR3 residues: CASSLDRGQETQYF. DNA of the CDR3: TGTGCCAGCAGTCTGGACAGGGGACAAGAGACCCAGTACTTC.

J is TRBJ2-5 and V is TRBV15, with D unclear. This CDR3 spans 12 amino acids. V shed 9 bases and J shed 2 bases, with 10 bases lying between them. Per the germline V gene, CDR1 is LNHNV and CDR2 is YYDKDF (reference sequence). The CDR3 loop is CATSTAQETQYF. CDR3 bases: TGTGCCACTTCGACTGCTCAAGAGACCCAGTACTTC.

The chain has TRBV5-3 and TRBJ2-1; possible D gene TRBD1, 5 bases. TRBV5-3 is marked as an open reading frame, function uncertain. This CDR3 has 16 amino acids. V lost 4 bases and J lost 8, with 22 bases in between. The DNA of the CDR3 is TGTGCCAGAAGCCGAGGTGAGACAGAGGATGGCGATGAGCAGTTCTTC. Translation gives CARSRGETEDGDEQFF.

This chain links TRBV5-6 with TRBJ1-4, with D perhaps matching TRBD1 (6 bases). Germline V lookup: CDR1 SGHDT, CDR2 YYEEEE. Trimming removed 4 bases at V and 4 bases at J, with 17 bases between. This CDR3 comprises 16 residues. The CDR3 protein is CASSAGTGHLNEKLFF. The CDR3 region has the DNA TGTGCCAGCAGCGCCGGCACAGGGCACCTTAATGAAAAACTGTTTTTT. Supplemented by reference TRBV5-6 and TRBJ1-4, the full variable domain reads DAGVTQSPTHLIKTRGQQVTLRCSPKSGHDTVSWYQQALGQGPQFIFQYYEEEERQRGNFPDRFSGHQFPNYSSELNVNALLLGDSALYLCASSAGTGHLNEKLFFGSGTQLSVL.

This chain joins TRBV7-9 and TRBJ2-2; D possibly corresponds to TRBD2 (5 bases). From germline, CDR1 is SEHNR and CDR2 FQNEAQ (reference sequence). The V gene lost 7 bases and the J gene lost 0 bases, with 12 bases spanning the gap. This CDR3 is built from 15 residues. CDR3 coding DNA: TGTGCCAGCAACGCCGGGGTTTCGAACACCGGGGAGCTGTTTTTT. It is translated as CASNAGVSNTGELFF.

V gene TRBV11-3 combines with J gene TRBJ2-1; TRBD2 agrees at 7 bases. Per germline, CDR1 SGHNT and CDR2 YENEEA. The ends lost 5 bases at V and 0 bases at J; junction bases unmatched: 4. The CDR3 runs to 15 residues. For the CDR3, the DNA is TGTGCCAGCAGCCTGCGGGAGAGCTCCTACAATGAGCAGTTCTTC. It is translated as CASSLRESSYNEQFF.

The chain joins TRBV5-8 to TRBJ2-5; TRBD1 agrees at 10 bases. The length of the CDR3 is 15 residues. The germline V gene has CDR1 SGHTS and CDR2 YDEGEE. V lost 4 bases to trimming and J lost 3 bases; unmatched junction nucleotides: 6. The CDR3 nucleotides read TGTGCCAGCAGCATAACCGGGACAGGGGAAGAGACCCAGTACTTC. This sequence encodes CASSITGTGEETQYF.

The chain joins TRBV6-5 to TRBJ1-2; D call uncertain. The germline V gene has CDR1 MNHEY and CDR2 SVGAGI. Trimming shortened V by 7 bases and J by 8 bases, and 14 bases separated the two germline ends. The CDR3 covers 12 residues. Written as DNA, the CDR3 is TGTGCCAGCACGGGCCGTCGGCGAGGCTACACCTTC. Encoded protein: CASTGRRRGYTF.

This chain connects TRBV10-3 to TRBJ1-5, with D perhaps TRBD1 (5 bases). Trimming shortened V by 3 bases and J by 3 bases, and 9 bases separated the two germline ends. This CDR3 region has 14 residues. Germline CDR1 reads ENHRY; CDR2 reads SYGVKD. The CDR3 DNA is TGTGCCATCAGTGACGGGACGAACAATCAGCCCCAGCATTTT. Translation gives CAISDGTNNQPQHF.

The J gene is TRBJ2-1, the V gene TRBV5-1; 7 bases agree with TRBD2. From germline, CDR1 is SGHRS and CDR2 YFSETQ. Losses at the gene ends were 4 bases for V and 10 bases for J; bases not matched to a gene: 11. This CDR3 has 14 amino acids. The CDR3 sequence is CASSPGGGSWEQFF. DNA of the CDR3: TGCGCCAGCAGCCCTGGGGGGGGAAGCTGGGAGCAGTTCTTC.

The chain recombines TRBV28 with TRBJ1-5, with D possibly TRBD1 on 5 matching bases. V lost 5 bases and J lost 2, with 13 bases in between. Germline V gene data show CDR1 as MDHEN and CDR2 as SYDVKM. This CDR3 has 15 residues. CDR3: CASSRRGLGNQPQHF. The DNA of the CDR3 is TGTGCCAGCAGTAGACGGGGGTTAGGCAATCAGCCCCAGCATTTT.

This chain's CDR3 is CSGKRARDTGELFF. The CDR3 DNA follows: TGCAGCGGGAAGCGGGCCAGAGACACCGGGGAGCTGTTTTTT. This chain connects TRBV29-1 to TRBJ2-2; a possible D gene is TRBD2 (6 bases). CDR3 length: 14 residues. Germline CDR1 SQVTM, CDR2 ANQGSEA. Trimming took 7 bases from V and 3 from J, leaving 15 bases between them.

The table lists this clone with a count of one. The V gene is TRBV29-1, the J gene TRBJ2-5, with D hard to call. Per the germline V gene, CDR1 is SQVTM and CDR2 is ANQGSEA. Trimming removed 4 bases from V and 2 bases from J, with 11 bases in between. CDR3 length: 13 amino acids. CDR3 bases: TGCAGCGTTGGAAGGGCAGGACAAGAGACCCAGTACTTC. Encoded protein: CSVGRAGQETQYF.

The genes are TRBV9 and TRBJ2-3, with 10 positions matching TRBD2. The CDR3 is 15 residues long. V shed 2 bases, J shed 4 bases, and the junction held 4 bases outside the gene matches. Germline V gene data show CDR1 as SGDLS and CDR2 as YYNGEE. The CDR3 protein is CASSVLAGVPDTQYF. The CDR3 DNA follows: TGTGCCAGCAGCGTCCTAGCGGGAGTACCAGATACGCAGTATTTT.

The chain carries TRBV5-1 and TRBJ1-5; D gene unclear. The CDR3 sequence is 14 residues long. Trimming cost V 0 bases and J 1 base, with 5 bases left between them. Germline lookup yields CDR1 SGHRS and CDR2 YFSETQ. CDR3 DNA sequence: TGCGCCAGCAGCTTGGGTGAAAGCAATCAGCCCCAGCATTTT. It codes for CASSLGESNQPQHF.

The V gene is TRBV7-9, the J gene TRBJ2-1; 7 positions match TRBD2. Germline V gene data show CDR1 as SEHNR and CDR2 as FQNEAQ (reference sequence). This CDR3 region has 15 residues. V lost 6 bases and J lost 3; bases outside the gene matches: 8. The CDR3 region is CASSHGLAVYNEQFF. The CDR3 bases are TGTGCCAGCAGTCACGGCCTAGCGGTCTACAATGAGCAGTTCTTC.